This paragraph reports one TCR beta chain. Clones were sequenced by immunoSEQ multiplex PCR, and TCRdb holds only the in-frame ones, with some missing. This table holds about 88,000 clones, 90% found once. V was shortened by 4 bases and J by 2 bases, with 12 bases between the two germline ends. The CDR3 is made up of 14 amino acids. CDR1 and CDR2 from the germline V gene are SGHTA and FQGNSA. The data were taken from a study of PD-L1 blockade in urothelial cancer. The material was PBMCs, obtained around atezolizumab (anti-PD-L1) treatment. The V call is TRBV7-2, the J call TRBJ2-7; D not resolved. This TCR derives from a man aged 55 to 70 with urothelial cancer. The CDR3 coding sequence is TGTGCCAGCAGCTCTTGGGCAGACCCCTACGAGCAGTACTTC. Protein sequence: CASSSWADPYEQYF.